The clone carrying this T cell receptor (beta chain) showed up just a few times. Antigen unknown. These data are taken from a study of shared clonotypes between healthy human individuals. Study in general: Every donor yielded three CD4 naive, three CD4 memory, two CD8 naive and one CD8 memory plate.

The CDR3 has 17 residues. Germline CDR1 reads SEHNR; CDR2 reads FQNEAQ (reference sequence). After removal of 6 bases from V and 6 bases from J, the junction contained 9 bases not matched to a gene. The study, taken as a whole, reports: Non-shared clonotypes displayed generation probabilities falling below those of clonotypes present in all four donors.

Assay: immunoSEQ multiplex PCR; the TCRdb copy retains only in-frame clones and omits some. The sample has hundreds of thousands of clones, around 73% seen once. The chain joins TRBV7-9 to TRBJ2-2; 14 nucleotides agree with TRBD2. Source material: memory CD4+ T cells sorted from blood. Sample subset: CD45RA-negative fraction. The receptor's source is a woman aged 30 to 39 in good health. The CDR3 here is CASRFTGTSGSPGELFF. DNA for the CDR3: TGTGCCAGCAGATTTACCGGGACTAGCGGGAGTCCCGGGGAGCTGTTTTTT.